The following is a T cell receptor (beta chain) sequence with its context. This CDR3 has 11 amino acids. The ends were cut back, 4 bases at V and 7 bases at J, with 4 bases in the middle. Per the germline V gene, CDR1 is MGHDK and CDR2 is SYGVNS. RNA extraction was followed by reverse transcription into cDNA, which acted as the sequencing template. Some clones are missing from TCRdb's copy, which holds only in-frame ones; the method was immunoSEQ multiplex PCR. Seen here are some 190,000 clones, about 51% observed once, and the top ten hold 10%. Described treatment: oral pan-JAK inhibitor, 5-10 mg twice daily. PBMCs provided sorted CD4+ and CD8+ T cells. This sample is part of a study of CD8+ T cells in alopecia areata.

J is TRBJ2-2 and V is TRBV25-1; D not certain. The source was CD8+ T cells sorted from blood, collected around week 53, from a patient treated with tofacitinib. This clonotype was obtained from a human donor with alopecia areata. The chain's CDR3 is CASSVVGELFF. CDR3 in DNA: TGTGCCAGCAGTGTTGTCGGGGAGCTGTTTTTT.